This T cell receptor (beta chain) came from a study of OX40 agonist ivuxolimab in advanced cancers. Study as a whole: At doses from 0.01 to 10 mg/kg, patients were given intravenous ivuxolimab every 2 weeks.

Note on this clone: What it binds is unknown. Other nucleotide sequences in the sample specify the same CDR3.

Profiling relied on immunoSEQ multiplex PCR, and the TCRdb table lists in-frame clones only, not all of them. The sample yields 65,000 to 100,000 clones, around 85% seen once. This CDR3 is 13 amino acids long. CDR1 is KGHSH and CDR2 is LQKENI in the germline V gene. Trimming cost V 0 bases and J 6 bases, with 7 bases left between them. Findings and limits, study-wide: Expanded clones were, on average, more numerous in CD8+ T cells than in CD4+.

The TCR sequence derives from an adult with an advanced solid tumor such as melanoma, head and neck, liver or kidney cancer. Material: CD4+ or CD8+ T cells sorted from blood, obtained in a trial of the OX40 agonist ivuxolimab. The chain carries TRBV18 and TRBJ2-3, with unresolved D. The CDR3 nucleotides read TGTGCCAGCTCACCACCTACAGCTGATACGCAGTATTTT. Amino acids: CASSPPTADTQYF.